The present T cell receptor (beta chain) was sequenced within a study of tissue T cells after allogeneic stem cell transplantation. General study results and limits: Some tissue clones might be persisting host cells; their alloreactivity or antigen specificity was not determined.

Regarding this clone: Its antigen remains unidentified. Gene names denote mouse genes. The read halts 1 residue ahead of the CDR3 end, with the missing end drawn from the germline J gene.

Germline assignment: CDR1 FNHDT and CDR2 SITEND (reference sequence). This CDR3 is built from 13 residues. The germline V and J ends were trimmed by 6 bases and 7 bases, with 14 bases remaining between them. Documented time point: mouse harvest day 14 after allogeneic transplant. Each mouse received 10^7 T-cell-depleted marrow cells plus 10^6 splenic CD5+ T cells by tail vein. Tissues came from B6→BALB/c major-mismatch GVHD mice at day 7 or 14. Here immunoSEQ multiplex PCR was the method, and the copy in TCRdb shows in-frame clones only, minus some. The top ten hold 20% to 25% of the sample, which has 4,900 or so clones, 45% seen once.

V gene TRBV19 combines with J gene TRBJ1-3; tentative D call: TRBD1 (6 bases). The specimen sequenced was gut tissue. The clonotype comes from a female BALB/c mouse given C57BL/6 T cells with graft-versus-host disease after an allogeneic hematopoietic cell transplant. This CDR3 reads CASTPGGRNTLYF. The CDR3 DNA, read in part, is TGTGCCAGCACCCCCGGGGGGCGGAATACGCTCTAT.